This T cell receptor (beta chain) was recovered during a study of shared clonotypes between healthy human individuals. Produced via immunoSEQ multiplex PCR; TCRdb's table is partial and in-frame only. The sample yields fewer than 1.4 million clones, around 78% seen once. V was clipped by 3 bases and J by 4 bases, with 12 bases between them. Germline CDR1 and CDR2: SQVTM and ANQGSEA. This CDR3 is 14 amino acids long. Sequencing used memory CD4+ T cells from PBMCs. As for subset: CD45RA-negative fraction. This TCR was sampled from a young man in good health. Some clones in this sample may be carry-over from other donors' samples. V is TRBV29-1 and J is TRBJ1-4; maybe TRBD1 (5 bases). CDR3 loop: CSVDSGTDNEKLFF. The DNA for the CDR3 is TGCAGCGTTGATAGCGGGACGGATAATGAAAAACTGTTTTTT.